Sequencing of this T cell receptor (beta chain) was carried out in a study of response to subunit inactivated influenza vaccine. Study-wide results and caveats: New T cells are recruited in small numbers by each seasonal influenza vaccination, according to the authors' suggestion.

CDR3 length: 11 residues. Germline loops: CDR1 MNHNY, CDR2 SVGAGI (reference sequence). Trimming removed 6 bases from V and 9 bases from J, with 11 bases in between. This clonotype was recorded many times. What it binds is not known. MiXCR was run by TCRdb on the RT-PCR reads, yielding one entry per CDR3 protein. The data show some 500,000 distinct CDR3 sequences, 10% to 15% seen once. J is TRBJ1-1 and V is TRBV6-6; D is ambiguous. This clonotype was obtained from a man aged 50 to 60 who received an inactivated influenza vaccine. The sample was PBMCs from blood, taken roughly 46 days after vaccination. CDR3 sequence (DNA): TGTGCCAGCAGGAACCCTGGTAAAGCTTTCTTT. Its translation is CASRNPGKAFF.